This T cell receptor beta chain was documented in a study of post-analysis software for immune sequencing data (dated by TCRdb to 2015 to 2017). Background for the entire study: Relapsing-remitting, secondary progressive and progressive-relapsing multiple sclerosis were recorded as disease courses, and subtype annotation was lacking for some patients. The patient repertoires were compared against around 11 previously published healthy control repertoires obtained from donors aged about 6 to 26 years. A subset of samples was prepared in parallel using single-end sample barcoding, then pooled and co-amplified after Illumina adapter ligation.

The paper as a whole reports these results and caveats: When samples were clustered directly using the F measure, samples prepared in the same batch co-clustered strongly, which prompted a batch-effect correction. Significantly lower normalized Chao1 diversity was found in multiple sclerosis patients than in controls, suggesting substantial peripheral T-cell clonal expansion. The control group was slightly older than the multiple sclerosis patient group. Patients showed significantly higher frequencies than controls for a few TRBV segments, among them TRBV5-6, TRBV5-1 and TRBV20-1.

With respect to this clonotype: Its cognate antigen has yet to be identified. No base quality values were provided; no much bigger clone lies one nucleotide off.

Receptor amplification or capture employed PCR. Sequencing used an Illumina HiSeq 2500. To reduce PCR and sequencing biases, unique molecular identifiers were incorporated into the TCR beta cDNA libraries. Per 1 to 10 million input T cells, around 500,000 cDNA molecules were obtained, such that each molecule approximated one T cell. The patient libraries were prepared and sequenced using the same protocol as the earlier healthy control dataset. Samples belonging to the same batch were prepared together, multiplexed and sequenced on a shared HiSeq lane. As for the authors' bioinformatics: Raw barcoded reads were processed with MIGEC, and single-read molecular identifier groups were discarded before consensus assembly and CDR3 extraction. Clonotype tables were post-analysed with VDJtools, and diversity was normalized by down-sampling all datasets to the smallest sample size. Repertoire overlap clustering matched CDR3 amino acid but not nucleotide sequences to correct batch-related cross-sample contamination. The public reads were run again by TCRdb, first through fastp at Q25 and then through MiXCR, and only productive beta chains were kept. Duplicate CDR3 protein sequences are folded into a single record with the most common DNA and genes. TCRdb's processing, not the authors' own work, is the source of the V and J calls. The sample profile shows some 690,000 distinct CDR3 sequences; roughly 27% of them were found once. The ten most abundant clones make up around 0.55% of the sample.

To demonstrate the VDJtools post-analysis software, TCR beta repertoires were profiled from the peripheral blood of roughly 14 young patients with multiple sclerosis. The multiple sclerosis patients were children and adolescents ranging in age from about 6 to 17 years. The germline V gene (reference sequence) provides CDR1 LNHDA and CDR2 SQIVND. CDR3 length: 18 amino acids, cysteine to phenylalanine. Left in the record is the CDR3 DNA by itself, 54 bases read in frame from the first base. V trim: 6 bases; J trim: 4 bases; unmatched bases: 15. The sequence came from a girl aged 5 to 17 with multiple sclerosis. The source material was blood. The V gene is TRBV19 and the J gene is TRBJ2-2, and 9 junctional nucleotides match TRBD2. The CDR3 protein: CASSGGLAGGPATGELFF. The sequence in DNA is TGTGCCAGTAGCGGGGGACTGGCGGGAGGGCCGGCCACCGGGGAGCTGTTTTTT.